These T cell receptor beta chains were read from a single sample in a study of blood T cell repertoires in COVID-19. Data came from immunoSEQ multiplex PCR; TCRdb stores just in-frame clones and leaves some out. The sample gives about 300,000 clones, around 87% of which show up once; roughly 1.3% is in the top ten. Sequencing was done on a sample of peripheral blood. The receptors were gathered from a man in his 70s with acute or convalescent COVID-19. CDR3s include the opening cysteine and the closing phenylalanine or tryptophan. Fields, in order: J gene, V gene, clone size, CDR3 protein. Rows may omit the clone size; those that give it use once, few, many or a size class.

TRBJ1-2 | TRBV5-6 | - | CASSLWKGQFLFGYTF
TRBJ2-5 | TRBV11-2 | - | CASSSGQQETQYF
TRBJ2-3 | TRBV21-1 | - | CASSKDGQGLAGGGTDTQYF
TRBJ2-5 | TRBV4-3 | - | CASSQNSGLRETQYF
TRBJ2-7 | TRBV25-1 | - | CASSESLEQYF
TRBJ2-7 | TRBV28 | few | CASSLVAGDSYEQYF
TRBJ2-1 | TRBV9 | - | CASSSLRGGFHEQFF
TRBJ2-1 | TRBV3-1/TRBV3-2 | - | CASSQASWTSGNNEQFF
TRBJ2-7 | TRBV7-9 | - | CASSWAWQGSYEQYF
TRBJ2-2 | TRBV28 | - | CASSFPAGELFF
TRBJ2-6 | TRBV18 | - | CASSERIGSSGANVLTF
TRBJ2-3 | TRBV9 | few | CASSGSAGGTDTQYF